This T cell receptor (beta chain) stems from a study of CD8 T cells in Susac syndrome. Germline V gene sequence: CDR1 SGHRS, CDR2 YFSETQ. Trimming took 5 bases from V and 5 from J, leaving 13 bases between them. The CDR3 length is 13 residues. After extraction with the RNeasy kit, 0.5 to 1 ug of the RNA was reverse transcribed using random hexamers. An immunoSEQ multiplex PCR amplified TCR beta CDR3 over 54 Vbeta and 13 Jbeta. TCRdb reprocessed the immunoSEQ multiplex PCR reads with MiXCR, giving one entry per CDR3 protein. The table has 200,000 or so distinct CDR3 sequences, nearly 95% seen once; the top ten hold roughly 0.088%. Each multiple sclerosis control was a treatment-naive patient with relapsing-remitting disease that was either stable or active. TEMRA cells were FACS-enriched and CD8+ and CD4+ T cells negatively isolated.

The receptor was isolated from a human donor with multiple sclerosis. The V call is TRBV5-1, the J call TRBJ1-1; D possibly corresponds to TRBD1 (5 bases). Sample: CD4+ T cells from PBMCs. CDR3 region: CASRTEPSTEAFF. The CDR3 nucleotides read TGCGCCAGCAGGACAGAACCCAGTACTGAAGCTTTCTTT.